These 24 T cell receptor beta chains were all obtained from the same sample, sequenced in a study of blood T cells in healthy people across ages (dated by TCRdb to between 2014 and 2016). The library was made by 5' RACE. The run used an Illumina HiSeq 2500. A second roughly 6 to 11 cycle PCR used a sample-barcoded 5' primer and a J-beta primer mix. TCRdb applied fastp at Q25 and MiXCR to the public reads, then kept only in-frame beta chains. Duplicate CDR3 protein sequences are folded into a single record with the most common DNA and genes. The table for this sample lists more than 700,000 distinct CDR3 sequences; roughly 46% of them were counted only once. Jointly, the top ten make up approximately 18% of the sample. The sequenced sample was blood. Receptors originate from a man at least 80 years old in good health.

This chain links TRBV28 with TRBJ2-1; weak D call: TRBD1 (6 bases). Germline V gives CDR1 MDHEN, CDR2 SYDVKM. Between the trimmed V and J ends, which lost 6 bases and 13 bases, there was a span of 16 bases. The CDR3 totals 12 residues. CDR3 nucleotide sequence: TGTGCCAGCAGCACAGGGTACGAGACCCAGTTCTTC. It encodes CASSTGYETQFF.

The chain recombines TRBV12-3 or TRBV12-4 with TRBJ2-1, with D maybe TRBD2 (6 bases). V lost 3 bases and J lost 13, with 19 bases in between. The CDR3 is made up of 14 amino acids. The CDR3 sequence: CASSFLGGAIEQFF. CDR3 sequence (DNA): TGTGCCAGCAGTTTCCTCGGGGGAGCCATAGAACAGTTCTTC.

The genes are TRBV7-2 and TRBJ2-2, with 9 bases aligning to TRBD1. After removal of 5 bases from V and 3 bases from J, the junction contained 4 bases not matched to a gene. The CDR3 covers 15 residues. The germline V gene encodes CDR1 SGHTA and CDR2 FQGNSA. The CDR3 region has the DNA TGTGCCAGCAGCCAGACAGGGGGATACACCGGGGAGCTGTTTTTT. As protein: CASSQTGGYTGELFF.

The chain has TRBV27 and TRBJ1-1, with TRBD1 matching over 7 bases. V trimming: 6 bases; J trimming: 5 bases; junction bases outside the gene matches: 15. The germline gives CDR1 MNHEY, CDR2 SMNVEV (reference sequence). The CDR3 spans 16 residues. The DNA for the CDR3 is TGTGCCAGCAGCTCCCCGACCGGGACAGCCAAGACTGAAGCTTTCTTT. It encodes CASSSPTGTAKTEAFF.

The chain combines TRBV20-1 with TRBJ2-5; weak D call: TRBD2 (5 bases). Trimming left V 5 bases short and J 5 bases short, with 15 bases between. Germline CDR1 reads DFQATT; CDR2 reads SNEGSKA (reference sequence). There are 13 residues in the CDR3. The CDR3 DNA follows: TGCAGTGCTCCCCCCGGTTGGGAGGAGACCCAGTACTTC. This encodes CSAPPGWEETQYF.

The J gene is TRBJ2-7, the V gene TRBV9; a weak D match, TRBD1 (5 bases). V was clipped by 0 bases and J by 5 bases, with 12 bases between them. Germline CDR1 and CDR2: SGDLS and YYNGEE. The CDR3 has 14 residues. The CDR3 sequence is CASSVDAQGHEQYF. The CDR3 region has the DNA TGTGCCAGCAGCGTAGACGCCCAGGGTCACGAGCAGTACTTC.

As concerns this clonotype: One base away lies a much larger clone, so this may be a sequencing read error. The chain uses TRBV5-1 and TRBJ1-5; a possible D gene is TRBD1 (6 bases). The CDR3 is made up of 14 amino acids. Germline V gene sequence: CDR1 SGHRS, CDR2 YFSETQ. V was cut by 0 bases and J by 9 bases, with 13 bases left in between. CDR3: CASSLAAGDRPQHF. The CDR3 region has the DNA TGCGCCAGCAGCTTGGCGGCAGGGGATCGGCCCCAGCATTTT.

The chain couples TRBV9 to TRBJ2-1; D possibly corresponds to TRBD2 (5 bases). Judging by the DNA end, TRBJ2-7 fits better; the J call may be wrong. This CDR3 is 15 amino acids long. Germline loops: CDR1 SGDLS, CDR2 YYNGEE. CDR3 sequence (DNA): TGTGCCAGCAGCCGCACCGACTACGCCTACAATGAGCAGTACTTC. Translating it yields CASSRTDYAYNEQYF.

This clonotype was seen a few times. The V gene is TRBV7-8, the J gene TRBJ2-7; 9 bases align to TRBD2. The CDR3 is 15 residues long. J lost 6 bases, V lost 4 bases, and 10 bases had no gene match. The germline CDR1 and CDR2 sequences are SGHVS and FQNEAQ. The CDR3 spells CASSSRRAGGGEQYF. The CDR3 DNA follows: TGTGCCAGCAGCTCCCGACGAGCGGGAGGTGGCGAGCAGTACTTC.

This CDR3 is CASSPGGASIYNEQYF. For the CDR3, the DNA is TGTGCCAGCAGCCCCGGGGGGGCTAGTATATACAATGAGCAGTACTTC. The rearrangement uses TRBV7-3 and TRBJ2-7; 8 positions agree with TRBD2. The CDR3 loop spans 16 amino acids. CDR1 and CDR2 from the germline V gene are SGHTA and FQGTGA. Losses at the gene ends were 5 bases for V and 7 bases for J; bases not matched to a gene: 16.

About this clonotype itself: A single base separates this from a much larger clone, so it may be a read error. The chain links TRBV5-1 to TRBJ2-7, with 7 bases fitting TRBD1. Germline CDR1 and CDR2: SGHRS and YFSETQ. The trim removed 0 bases at V and 7 bases at J, leaving 10 bases unmatched. The CDR3 sequence is 15 residues long. The CDR3: CASSLGQGEYNEQYF. CDR3 nucleotides: TGCGCCAGCAGCTTGGGACAGGGCGAGTATAATGAGCAGTACTTC.

This sequence joins TRBV6-5 and TRBJ2-3, with D perhaps being TRBD1 or TRBD2 (5 bases each). This CDR3 contains 16 residues. V lost 5 bases, J lost 3 bases, and 18 bases lay in between. The germline CDR1 and CDR2 sequences are MNHEY and SVGAGI. The CDR3 DNA reads as TGTGCCAGCAGTCAGTATCCGGGACGACAGACAGATACGCAGTATTTT. It translates to CASSQYPGRQTDTQYF.

This clonotype came up a few times. The chain joins TRBV12-3 or TRBV12-4 to TRBJ1-2; a possible D gene is TRBD1 (5 bases). V was cut by 8 bases and J by 8 bases, with 12 bases left in between. The CDR3 loop spans 11 amino acids. The CDR3 protein is CASGAAGGYTF. The CDR3 region has the DNA TGTGCCAGCGGGGCTGCAGGGGGCTACACCTTC.

This clonotype was recorded many times. J is TRBJ2-1 and V is TRBV7-2; 7 positions match TRBD2. With 5 bases clipped from V and 7 bases from J, the junction kept 8 bases outside the gene matches. The length of the CDR3 is 14 residues. Germline-derived CDR1 and CDR2 are SGHTA and FQGNSA. The CDR3 spells CASSPGGSLNEQFF. CDR3 sequence (DNA): TGTGCCAGCAGCCCCGGGGGGAGTCTTAATGAGCAGTTCTTC.

The chain employs TRBV7-2 and TRBJ1-5, with a weak D call TRBD1 (5 bases). This CDR3 has 15 residues. Trimming removed 5 bases from V and 3 bases from J, with 14 bases in between. In germline, CDR1 is SGHTA, CDR2 FQGNSA. The CDR3 DNA reads as TGTGCCAGCAGCCCCGGATGGGGGATCAATCAGCCCCAGCATTTT. The encoded protein is CASSPGWGINQPQHF. The full variable domain, its missing parts supplied by reference TRBV7-2 and TRBJ1-5, is GAGVSQSPSNKVTEKGKDVELRCDPISGHTALYWYRQSLGQGLEFLIYFQGNSAPDKSGLPSDRFSAERTGGSVSTLTIQRTQQEDSAVYLCASSPGWGINQPQHFGDGTRLSIL.

The chain is built from TRBV28 and TRBJ2-7, with 7 bases aligning to TRBD2. Looked up from germline, CDR1 is MDHEN and CDR2 is SYDVKM. The CDR3 loop spans 14 amino acids. The junction had 6 bases not matched to a gene; V was cut back by 6 bases and J by 1 base. The CDR3 DNA sequence: TGTGCCAGCAGCTCGAGGGAGGGGTCCTACGAGCAGTACTTC. Residues: CASSSREGSYEQYF.

The V call is TRBV9, the J call TRBJ2-7; 9 bases line up with TRBD2. V shed 0 bases, J shed 1 base, and the junction held 5 bases outside the gene matches. The CDR3 loop spans 16 amino acids. The germline V gene has CDR1 SGDLS and CDR2 YYNGEE. CDR3 bases: TGTGCCAGCAGCGTAGGAGGCGGGAGGGTATCCTACGAGCAGTACTTC. It is translated as CASSVGGGRVSYEQYF.

The chain has TRBV18 and TRBJ2-1, with D tentatively TRBD2 (7 bases). Trimming removed 0 bases from V and 10 bases from J, with 16 bases in between. Germline V gene sequence: CDR1 KGHSH, CDR2 LQKENI. The CDR3 extends over 15 amino acids. The CDR3 DNA sequence: TGTGCCAGCTCACCACCGTATATGGGGGGGCAGGAGCAGTTCTTC. It is translated as CASSPPYMGGQEQFF.

This clonotype turned up a few times. The chain joins TRBV27 to TRBJ1-1; D is undetermined. V lost 5 bases and J lost 3, with 19 bases in between. This CDR3 contains 16 residues. In germline, CDR1 is MNHEY, CDR2 SMNVEV (reference sequence). CDR3 residues: CASSLLAVGRDTEAFF. The DNA for the CDR3 is TGTGCCAGCAGTCTACTAGCGGTCGGAAGGGACACTGAAGCTTTCTTT.

This clonotype was seen more than once but under ten times. V is TRBV10-3 and J is TRBJ2-3; tentative D call: TRBD2 (6 bases). The V gene lost 8 bases and the J gene lost 5 bases, with 17 bases spanning the gap. CDR1 and CDR2 (germline): ENHRY, SYGVKD. This CDR3 is 14 amino acids long. CDR3: CAIGGTAGGDTQYF. As DNA, the CDR3 is TGTGCCATCGGGGGGACCGCCGGGGGAGATACGCAGTATTTT.

The chain is built from TRBV4-3 and TRBJ2-1, with 9 bases lining up with TRBD2. The CDR3 has 18 amino acids. The J segment lost 0 bases and the V segment lost 0 bases, leaving 6 bases of the junction unmatched. CDR1 is LGHNA and CDR2 is YSLEER in the germline V gene. CDR3 DNA sequence: TGCGCCAGCAGCCAAGATGCGGCTAGCGGGATCTCCTACAATGAGCAGTTCTTC. It codes for CASSQDAASGISYNEQFF.

Note on this clonotype: A much larger clone differs from this one at a single base, so this may be a read error. The chain uses TRBV20-1 and TRBJ2-5; D possibly corresponds to TRBD1 (6 bases). The ends were cut back, 6 bases at V and 1 base at J, with 12 bases in the middle. CDR1 is DFQATT, CDR2 SNEGSKA, per germline (reference sequence). The CDR3 contains 13 residues. CDR3 in amino acids: CSANQDSQETQYF. The CDR3 bases are TGCAGTGCGAACCAGGACAGCCAAGAGACCCAGTACTTC.

The chain joins TRBV3-1 to TRBJ2-3; D is ambiguous. From germline, CDR1 is LGHDT and CDR2 YNNKEL (reference sequence). This CDR3 contains 14 residues. V was shortened by 6 bases and J by 2 bases, with 12 bases between the two germline ends. The CDR3 coding sequence is TGTGCCAGCAGTTTGCGGCCCATCACAGATACGCAGTATTTT. It specifies CASSLRPITDTQYF.

This clonotype appeared a single time. This chain joins TRBV12-3 or TRBV12-4 and TRBJ2-7, with 7 bases fitting TRBD1. This CDR3 is built from 14 residues. Trimming cost V 3 bases and J 7 bases; bases outside gene matches: 9. CDR3 sequence (DNA): TGTGCCAGCAGTTTGGACAGGACCTCCGGGGAGCAGTACTTC. It is translated as CASSLDRTSGEQYF.